This TCR beta chain was found in a study of T cells after yellow fever vaccination. Study findings and constraints: Highly abundant clonotypes carried over from the bulk population could end up in FACS-sorted repertoires as contaminants. A weaker secondary response peaked on day 5, the primary on day 15.

A universal primer site and UMIs were added as TCR cDNA was made by 5'RACE template switching. In TCRdb, the 5' RACE reads were re-called with MiXCR into one record per CDR3 protein. This table has 100,000 to 150,000 distinct CDR3 sequences, around 7.4% appearing once. The CDR3 totals 17 residues. CDR1 and CDR2 (germline): MGHRA, YSYEKL. V gave up 1 base and J gave up 2 bases; unmatched junction bases: 8. This clonotype was counted many times. Antigen unknown. This clonotype originated in a man between 18 and 29 years old who received the YFV17D yellow fever vaccine. The sequenced sample was CD4+ T cells sorted from PBMCs, obtained less than 11 days after the first yellow fever vaccination. V gene TRBV4-1 combines with J gene TRBJ2-5; 9 positions match TRBD2. In DNA form, the CDR3 reads TGCGCCAGCAGCCAAGGTACAAGCGGGGGGTCACAAGAGACCCAGTACTTC. Residues: CASSQGTSGGSQETQYF.